The subject of this entry is one T cell receptor beta chain. Its antigen remains unidentified. The germline V gene has CDR1 SGHTA and CDR2 FQGNSA. CDR3 length: 13 residues. Germline trimming cut 4 bases from V and 7 bases from J; bases unmatched to any gene: 6. This sample is drawn from a study of cytomegalovirus exposure and HLA in healthy donors. At the level of the study: Per a later analysis, the roughly 670 first-cohort and more than 100 validation repertoires shared one platform. Study observations and caveats: Rare TCR sequences dominated, though some public TCRs recurred in many donors.

Clones were read by immunoSEQ multiplex PCR, and TCRdb kept only the in-frame ones, dropping some. The sample records about 160,000 clones, roughly 83% being singletons. The origin of this receptor is a man aged 30-40 years in good health and CMV-seropositive. The sample consisted of PBMCs. The rearrangement joins TRBV7-2 to TRBJ1-2; 7 bases fit TRBD1. CDR3 in amino acids: CASSSDRVGGYTF. CDR3 DNA sequence: TGTGCCAGCAGCTCCGACAGGGTGGGTGGCTACACCTTC.